The TCR beta chain described here comes from a study of T cell repertoires in cytomegalovirus infection. Turning to the study itself: It was the public TCR beta signatures that indicated both CMV infection and matching HLA type.

TCRdb itself ran the reads through MiXCR, one entry per CDR3 protein. The sample has approximately 730,000 distinct CDR3 sequences, around 31% seen once. V dropped 5 bases and J dropped 1; count of bases not matched to a gene: 15. This CDR3 is 18 amino acids long. Regarding this clonotype: Antigen unknown.

Overall study results and limits: Identification of carriers of CMV plus the relevant HLA was achieved through cumulative public TCR beta family frequency. Ex vivo responses were dominated by HLA-C-restricted CMV-specific TCR beta clonotypes.

The starting material was cultured PBMCs, obtained from culture after CMV antigen stimulation. This chain uses TRBV12-3 or TRBV12-4 with TRBJ2-3; 7 nucleotides align to TRBD2. This sequence originates from a human donor in good health (CMV status not recorded). Some clones in this sample may be carry-over from other donors' samples. CDR3 in DNA: TGTGCCAGCAGTCAAGCCGGACTAGTCGACATCGGCACAGATACGCAGTATTTT. This sequence encodes CASSQAGLVDIGTDTQYF.